The 28 T cell receptor beta chains presented below share a single source sample, sequenced in a study of cytomegalovirus exposure and HLA in healthy donors. PCR was performed using 60 Vbeta and 13 Jbeta primers. Measured with immunoSEQ multiplex PCR; TCRdb has only the in-frame clones, and not every one. Among some 140,000 clones, roughly 80% were seen once, and the ten largest hold about 0.97%. The sequencing sample was made of PBMCs. Every receptor here comes from a man between 18 and 29 years old in good health and CMV-seronegative.

V gene TRBV5-1 combines with J gene TRBJ1-2, with unresolved D. Germline V lookup: CDR1 SGHRS, CDR2 YFSETQ. This CDR3 contains 14 residues. V dropped 0 bases and J dropped 7 bases, with 13 bases sitting between them. The CDR3 sequence: CASSLDLMGSGYTF. As DNA, the CDR3 is TGCGCCAGCAGCTTGGACCTTATGGGCTCTGGCTACACCTTC.

The chain couples TRBV5-6 to TRBJ2-5, with D maybe TRBD2 (7 bases). With 4 bases removed from V and 2 bases from J, the gap between germline ends came to 15 bases. The CDR3 runs to 15 residues. CDR1 and CDR2 from the germline V gene are SGHDT and YYEEEE. CDR3 sequence reads: CASSIIGGQQETQYF. In nucleotides, the CDR3 is TGTGCCAGCAGCATCATCGGGGGGCAGCAAGAGACCCAGTACTTC.

As for this clone: This sample also contains other DNA sequences that code for the same CDR3. The V call is TRBV6-6, the J call TRBJ1-4; weak D call: TRBD1 (6 bases). Germline V gene lookup returns CDR1 MNHNY and CDR2 SVGAGI (reference sequence). The CDR3 length is 16 residues. The germline V and J ends were trimmed by 6 bases and 7 bases, with 21 bases remaining between them. The CDR3 reads CASSPYRDKGSEKLFF. The CDR3 DNA follows: TGTGCCAGCAGCCCCTACCGGGACAAGGGGAGTGAAAAACTGTTTTTT.

The chain uses TRBV9 and TRBJ1-2, with unresolved D. Trimming took 3 bases from V and 5 from J, leaving 17 bases between them. The CDR3 is made up of 15 amino acids. CDR1 SGDLS and CDR2 YYNGEE come from the germline V gene. The CDR3 coding sequence is TGTGCCAGCAGCGGTCTACGGTTCGGGGTGTATGGCTACACCTTC. Translating it yields CASSGLRFGVYGYTF.

As to this clone: The junction shows a germline mismatch at one end, possibly a read error. The CDR3 DNA reads TGTTCCAGCAGTTCCGACTTAAACATTCAGTACTTC. Translation: CSSSSDLNIQYF. The chain is built from TRBV7-9 and TRBJ2-4; D unclear. Germline V gene data show CDR1 as SEHNR and CDR2 as FQNEAQ (reference sequence). CDR3 length: 12 residues.

The genes are TRBV25-1 and TRBJ1-4, with D hard to call. The germline gives CDR1 MGHDK, CDR2 SYGVNS. V was clipped by 8 bases and J by 4 bases, with 11 bases between them. The CDR3 consists of 13 residues. The CDR3 DNA reads TGTGCCAGCCTGGACGGGAATAATGAAAAACTGTTTTTT. As protein: CASLDGNNEKLFF.

This clone was seen once. The rearrangement joins TRBV19 to TRBJ2-1; D is perhaps TRBD2 (5 bases). CDR1 is LNHDA, CDR2 SQIVND, per germline (reference sequence). The V gene lost 1 base and the J gene lost 1 base, with 8 bases spanning the gap. This CDR3 spans 15 amino acids. The CDR3 DNA is TGTGCCAGTAGTATAGTGGGAGATTCCTACAATGAGCAGTTCTTC. It encodes CASSIVGDSYNEQFF.

V usage is TRBV9 and J usage is TRBJ1-1; TRBD1 might be the D (6 bases). V was shortened by 0 bases and J by 6 bases, with 15 bases between the two germline ends. CDR1 and CDR2 from the germline V gene are SGDLS and YYNGEE. The CDR3 runs to 15 residues. The chain's CDR3 is CASSVAAGEFAEAFF. The CDR3 DNA sequence: TGTGCCAGCAGCGTAGCGGCAGGGGAGTTTGCTGAAGCTTTCTTT.

This clone was detected a few times. V gene TRBV2 combines with J gene TRBJ1-1; D is perhaps TRBD1 (6 bases). The CDR3 has 14 residues. The V and J ends lost 5 bases and 3 bases respectively, with 13 bases between them. CDR1 is SNHLY, CDR2 FYNNEI, per germline. CDR3: CASSYRVKDTEAFF. In DNA, the CDR3 is TGTGCCAGCAGTTACAGGGTGAAAGACACTGAAGCTTTCTTT.

This clone was counted between two and nine times. This sequence joins TRBV19 and TRBJ1-6, with D uncertain. Between the trimmed V and J ends, which lost 1 base and 10 bases, there was a span of 11 bases. The germline gives CDR1 LNHDA, CDR2 SQIVND (reference sequence). The CDR3 contains 14 residues. The CDR3 nucleotides read TGTGCCAGTAGTATAGCTGAGTACCTATCACCCCTCCACTTT. Translated: CASSIAEYLSPLHF. The entire variable domain, with the rest obtained from reference TRBV19 and TRBJ1-6, is as follows: DGGITQSPKYLFRKEGQNVTLSCEQNLNHDAMYWYRQDPGQGLRLIYYSQIVNDFQKGDIAEGYSVSREKKESFPLTVTSAQKNPTAFYLCASSIAEYLSPLHFGNGTRLTVT.

The rearrangement joins TRBV19 to TRBJ1-2; 7 bases line up with TRBD1. This CDR3 spans 14 amino acids. The trim removed 6 bases at V and 8 bases at J, leaving 12 bases unmatched. Germline values: CDR1 LNHDA, CDR2 SQIVND (reference sequence). The CDR3 DNA reads as TGTGCCAGTAGCCGGGGCACGGGACAGTCCGGCTACACCTTC. It is translated as CASSRGTGQSGYTF.

The J gene is TRBJ1-4, the V gene TRBV6-1, with D possibly being TRBD1 (6 bases). The CDR3 is made up of 17 amino acids. The ends were cut back, 0 bases at V and 8 bases at J, with 19 bases in the middle. Germline lookup yields CDR1 MNHNS and CDR2 SASEGT. As DNA, the CDR3 is TGTGCCAGCAGTGAAGCGATACAGGGCCGGGGGGCGGAAAAACTGTTTTTT. Translation: CASSEAIQGRGAEKLFF.

The V gene is TRBV19, the J gene TRBJ1-2; 7 nucleotides match TRBD1. V was pared by 5 bases and J by 6 bases, with 3 bases of the junction left unmatched. The CDR3 extends over 12 amino acids. Germline V CDR1 and CDR2: LNHDA, SQIVND (reference sequence). The CDR3 region is CASSFTGDGYTF. Written as DNA, the CDR3 is TGTGCCAGTAGTTTCACAGGGGATGGCTACACCTTC.

This clone was found a few times. The chain recombines TRBV7-9 with TRBJ1-2, with D possibly matching TRBD1 (6 bases). CDR3 length equals 15 residues. Germline CDR1 is SEHNR and CDR2 is FQNEAQ (reference sequence). Trimming took 1 base from V and 4 from J, leaving 13 bases between them. CDR3 coding DNA: TGTGCCAGCAGCTTAGGGGCCCCCAGGGGCTATGGCTACACCTTC. Protein sequence: CASSLGAPRGYGYTF.

V gene TRBV12-5 combines with J gene TRBJ2-5, with D possibly being TRBD1 (6 bases). Germline CDR1 LGHNT, CDR2 FRNRAP. The CDR3 sequence is 14 residues long. Trimming removed 3 bases at V and 5 bases at J, with 13 bases between. CDR3 loop: CASGFPTGTETQYF. The CDR3 DNA follows: TGTGCTAGTGGTTTCCCAACAGGGACCGAGACCCAGTACTTC.

Details on this clone: Its ends do not fully match the called genes, so a read error is possible. The CDR3 spells CASSQRLGPETQYF. The CDR3 coding sequence is TGTGCTAGCAGCCAAAGGCTGGGGCCGGAGACCCAGTACTTC. V usage is TRBV7-7 and J usage is TRBJ2-5; the D gene is possibly TRBD1 (5 bases). The CDR3 is 14 residues long. CDR1 is SSHAT, CDR2 FNYEAQ, per germline (reference sequence).

The rearrangement joins TRBV18 to TRBJ2-7; D ambiguous. The germline CDR1 and CDR2 sequences are KGHSH and LQKENI. Trimming stripped 2 bases from V and 2 bases from J, with 10 bases between. This CDR3 has 14 residues. Here the CDR3 reads CASSPRHSAYEQYF. In nucleotides, the CDR3 is TGTGCCAGCTCACCAAGACACTCGGCCTACGAGCAGTACTTC.

The chain combines TRBV6-4 with TRBJ2-1, with 7 bases that match TRBD1. The CDR3 length is 16 residues. Losses at the gene ends were 4 bases for V and 2 bases for J; bases not matched to a gene: 8. CDR1 and CDR2 (germline): MRHNA, SNTAGT. The CDR3 reads CASSASTGRAYNEQFF. The DNA for the CDR3 is TGTGCCAGCAGTGCCTCGACAGGGAGAGCCTACAATGAGCAGTTCTTC.

The rearrangement joins TRBV6-1 to TRBJ1-5, with a weak D call TRBD1 (5 bases). Germline assignment: CDR1 MNHNS and CDR2 SASEGT. The CDR3 extends over 13 amino acids. The V and J ends lost 5 bases and 4 bases respectively, with 9 bases between them. CDR3 nucleotides: TGTGCCAGCAGTTGGGGGGAAAATCAGCCCCAGCATTTT. Its translation is CASSWGENQPQHF.

V and J are TRBV5-5 and TRBJ1-1, with D possibly matching TRBD1 (6 bases). Trimming cost V 0 bases and J 10 bases, with 10 bases left between them. The germline V gene encodes CDR1 SGHKS and CDR2 YYEKEE (reference sequence). The CDR3 is made up of 12 amino acids. Here the CDR3 DNA reads TGTGCCAGCAGCTTGGGCCAGGGGAGAGCTTTCTTT. Translated, it gives CASSLGQGRAFF.

The chain joins TRBV10-2 to TRBJ1-5; TRBD1 might be the D (6 bases). V dropped 6 bases and J dropped 0 bases, with 12 bases sitting between them. Germline-derived CDR1 and CDR2 are WSHSY and SAAADI. The CDR3 contains 15 residues. The CDR3 reads CASRETGPSNQPQHF. CDR3 coding DNA: TGCGCCAGCAGAGAGACAGGACCTAGCAATCAGCCCCAGCATTTT.

The rearrangement joins TRBV5-6 to TRBJ1-6; tentative D call: TRBD1 (6 bases). The CDR3 has 15 residues. Trimming left V 4 bases short and J 7 bases short, with 15 bases between. In germline, CDR1 is SGHDT, CDR2 YYEEEE. CDR3 nucleotide sequence: TGTGCCAGCAGCCGTCTAGGGGGAGGGAATTCACCCCTCCACTTT. The encoded protein is CASSRLGGGNSPLHF. Drawing the rest from reference TRBV5-6 and TRBJ1-6, the complete variable domain is DAGVTQSPTHLIKTRGQQVTLRCSPKSGHDTVSWYQQALGQGPQFIFQYYEEEERQRGNFPDRFSGHQFPNYSSELNVNALLLGDSALYLCASSRLGGGNSPLHFGNGTRLTVT.

The rearrangement joins TRBV7-8 to TRBJ1-4, with D tentatively TRBD1 (5 bases). The CDR3 covers 14 residues. With 3 bases removed from V and 6 bases from J, the gap between germline ends came to 11 bases. Per germline, CDR1 SGHVS and CDR2 FQNEAQ. Here the CDR3 reads CASSFQGSDEKLFF. The CDR3 DNA sequence: TGTGCCAGCAGCTTCCAGGGATCTGATGAAAAACTGTTTTTT.

The chain joins TRBV7-2 to TRBJ1-2; maybe TRBD1 (6 bases). The ends were cut back, 2 bases at V and 6 bases at J, with 16 bases in the middle. Germline CDR1 SGHTA, CDR2 FQGNSA. The CDR3 is 15 amino acids. The CDR3 DNA reads TGTGCCAGCAGCTTAATGGGGGCAGGGGTGGATGGCTACACCTTC. It specifies CASSLMGAGVDGYTF.

This chain links TRBV19 with TRBJ1-4, with D uncertain. CDR3 size: 13 residues. V was cut by 3 bases and J by 8 bases, with 10 bases left in between. Germline V gives CDR1 LNHDA, CDR2 SQIVND (reference sequence). As DNA, the CDR3 is TGTGCCAGTAGTATTGTCCTATGCGAAAAACTGTTTTTT. Translated: CASSIVLCEKLFF.

V gene TRBV11-2 combines with J gene TRBJ2-3; D not certain. CDR3 length equals 15 residues. Germline-derived CDR1 and CDR2 are SGHAT and FQNNGV. V was shortened by 1 base and J by 2 bases, with 10 bases between the two germline ends. CDR3 protein: CASSLVGRNTDTQYF. The CDR3, as DNA: TGTGCCAGCAGCTTAGTGGGCAGGAACACAGATACGCAGTATTTT.

J is TRBJ1-5 and V is TRBV2; D unresolved. In germline, CDR1 is SNHLY, CDR2 FYNNEI. V dropped 5 bases and J dropped 2 bases, with 10 bases sitting between them. The CDR3 totals 14 residues. This CDR3 is CASSRTEGNQPQHF. CDR3 bases: TGTGCCAGCAGTAGGACTGAGGGCAATCAGCCCCAGCATTTT. Full variable domain (rest looked up from reference TRBV2 and TRBJ1-5): EPEVTQTPSHQVTQMGQEVILRCVPISNHLYFYWYRQILGQKVEFLVSFYNNEISEKSEIFDDQFSVERPDGSNFTLKIRSTKLEDSAMYFCASSRTEGNQPQHFGDGTRLSIL.

As regards this clone: The sample has other DNA sequences that encode this CDR3 too. The rearrangement links TRBV7-6 to TRBJ1-4; maybe TRBD1 (5 bases). This CDR3 spans 14 amino acids. The V and J ends lost 1 base and 7 bases respectively, with 10 bases between them. The germline CDR1 and CDR2 sequences are SGHVS and FNYEAQ. CDR3 residues: CASSLGQGGEKLFF. In DNA form, the CDR3 reads TGTGCCAGCAGCTTAGGGCAGGGCGGTGAAAAACTGTTTTTT.